What follows describes a single T cell receptor (beta chain). Its antigen is unknown. It has no much larger one-base neighbor in the sample; base qualities were not kept. This specimen comes from a study of PD-1 blockade in classical Hodgkin lymphoma (dated by TCRdb to 2020 to 2022). For context, the study as a whole: Nivolumab dosing was 3 mg/kg intravenously every 2 weeks, continuing until either disease progression or unacceptable toxicity. The study used TCR beta sequencing and CyTOF to define a peripheral blood immune signature of response to PD-1 blockade in classical Hodgkin lymphoma. General study outcomes and caveats: Diversity was lower in patients who began nivolumab less than 1 year after ASCT, so these patients were left out of later analyses to avoid confounding by immune reconstitution. Baseline diversity similar to that of newly diagnosed patients was observed in trial patients achieving complete response, whereas significantly lower diversity was observed in partial responders and progressors. A significant rise by C4D1 was seen in CD4+ but not CD8+ TCR diversity (p=0.0027 vs p=0.16), with the rise being most apparent in complete responders (p=0.02). Only a single clinical trial cohort was studied, and what caused the repertoire differences, possibly disease activity or prior therapy, remained undefined. Baseline TCR diversity was reported as lower in newly diagnosed patients than in healthy donors, and lower still in relapsed/refractory patients.

From the cysteine through the phenylalanine, the CDR3 covers 15 amino acids. Left in the record is the CDR3 DNA by itself, 45 bases read in frame from the first base. Taken from the germline V gene, the CDR1 and CDR2 loops are MDHEN and SYDVKM. Cut back by 6 bases and 0 bases, the V and J ends lie 12 bases apart. The time point label for this specimen denotes: cycle 4 day 1 (C4D1), after five to seven weeks of nivolumab. Every trial patient had relapsed after autologous stem cell transplantation, and cohorts A, B and C differed in prior brentuximab vedotin exposure. The trial cohort comprised roughly 50 patients with relapsed/refractory classical Hodgkin lymphoma whose best overall responses were complete response, partial response or progressive disease. Single-agent nivolumab was administered to trial patients in the multi-cohort phase II CheckMate 205 trial. An independent review committee assessed best overall response by applying the 2007 International Working Group response criteria. Trial PBMCs were collected just before the start of nivolumab (C1D1) and during therapy at cycle 2 day 1 and cycle 4 day 1. After peripheral blood was drawn into 8 mL Vacutainer Cell Preparation Tubes, PBMCs were isolated by centrifugation and then cryopreserved.

Genomic DNA was extracted with the Qiagen DNeasy kit from unsorted PBMCs and from negatively selected CD4+ and CD8+ fractions. Using primers that anneal to V and J segments, immunoSEQ multiplex PCR amplified the TCR beta CDR3 regions. Amplification bias was minimized using a synthetic immune receptor repertoire, and residual bias was removed computationally after sequencing. In the source study's methods: Custom Python scripts were used to quantify repertoire diversity as the Shannon entropy index. Unsorted, CD4+ and CD8+ repertoires were examined separately, except in combined analyses, for which CD4+ and CD8+ sequences were merged in silico. A clone counted as expanded when the clone's frequency after treatment rose at least 2-fold relative to C1D1, and clones undetected at baseline were given a pseudocount of 0.5. Singleton clones were defined as clones with 0 or 1 copy at C1D1, and non-singleton clones were defined as clones with 2 or more copies. Clones expanded in unsorted samples were labelled as CD4+, CD8+ or unknown by matching protein sequences in sorted samples from the same patient. Wilcoxon tests were applied to paired samples to test diversity changes from C1D1 to C4D1. In its TCRdb copy, this immuneACCESS table keeps in-frame sequences only and misses some clones. Where compared with another copy, unresolved V genes explain less than half of these, and the others have no known cause. V, J and clone size are taken as reported in that table, and D and trimming were inferred from the DNA itself. In all, the sample holds tens of thousands of clones, and about 89% of those were seen once. 6.5% to 8% of the sample belongs to the ten largest clones.

The sample here was peripheral blood mononuclear cells (PBMCs), taken before the fourth cycle of nivolumab. The rearranged chain carries TRBV28 and TRBJ2-4; the D gene is unclear. The receptor's source is a human donor with classical Hodgkin lymphoma. The CDR3 protein sequence reads: CASSHTELAKNIQYF. The bases read TGTGCCAGCAGCCATACTGAATTAGCCAAAAACATTCAGTACTTC. The CDR3, completed at both ends by the reference TRBV28 and TRBJ2-4 genes, gives the full variable domain DVKVTQSSRYLVKRTGEKVFLECVQDMDHENMFWYRQDPGLGLRLIYFSYDVKMKEKGDIPEGYSVSREKKERFSLILESASTNQTSMYLCASSHTELAKNIQYFGAGTRLSVL.